The text below deals with one T cell receptor (beta chain). Germline lookup yields CDR1 SGHDT and CDR2 YYEEEE. The CDR3 extends over 14 amino acids. V trimming: 4 bases; J trimming: 4 bases; junction bases outside the gene matches: 2. The data originate from a study of control samples from healthy donors and cancer patients. Profiling relied on immunoSEQ multiplex PCR, and the TCRdb table lists in-frame clones only, not all of them. In the table there are over 75,000 clones, 85% of which are singletons. The clonotype comes from a man aged 25 to 45 in good health. Sequencing was performed on blood. The V gene is TRBV5-6, the J gene TRBJ1-5, with 10 bases matching TRBD1. The CDR3 nucleotides are TGTGCCAGCAGCCGGGGACAGGGGAATCAGCCCCAGCATTTT. Protein sequence: CASSRGQGNQPQHF.